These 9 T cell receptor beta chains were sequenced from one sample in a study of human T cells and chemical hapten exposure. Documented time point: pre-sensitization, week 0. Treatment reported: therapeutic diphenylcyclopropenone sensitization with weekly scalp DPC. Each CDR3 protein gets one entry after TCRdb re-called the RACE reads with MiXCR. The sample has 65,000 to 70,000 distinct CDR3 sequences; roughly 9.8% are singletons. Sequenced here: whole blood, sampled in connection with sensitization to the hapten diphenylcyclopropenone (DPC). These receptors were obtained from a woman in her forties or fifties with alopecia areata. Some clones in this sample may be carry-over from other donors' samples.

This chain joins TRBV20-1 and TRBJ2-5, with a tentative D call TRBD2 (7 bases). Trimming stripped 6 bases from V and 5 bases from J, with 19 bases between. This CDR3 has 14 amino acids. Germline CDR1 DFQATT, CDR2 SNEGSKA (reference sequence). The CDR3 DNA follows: TGCAGTGCACGAGGGGGGGCTTACTTGGAGACCCAGTACTTC. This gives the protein CSARGGAYLETQYF.

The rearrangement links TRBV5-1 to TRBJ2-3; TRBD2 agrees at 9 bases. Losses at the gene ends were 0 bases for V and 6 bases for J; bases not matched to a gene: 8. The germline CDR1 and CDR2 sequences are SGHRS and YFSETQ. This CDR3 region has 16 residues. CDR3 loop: CASSLVPAGGSDTQYF. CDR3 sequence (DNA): TGCGCCAGCAGCTTGGTACCAGCGGGAGGCTCCGATACGCAGTATTTT.

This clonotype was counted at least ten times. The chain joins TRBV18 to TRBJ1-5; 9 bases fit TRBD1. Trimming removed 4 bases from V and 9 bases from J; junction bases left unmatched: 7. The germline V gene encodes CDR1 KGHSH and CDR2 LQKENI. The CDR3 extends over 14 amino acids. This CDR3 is CASSLRDRETPQHF. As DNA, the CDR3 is TGTGCCAGCTCACTGCGGGACAGGGAGACGCCCCAGCATTTT.

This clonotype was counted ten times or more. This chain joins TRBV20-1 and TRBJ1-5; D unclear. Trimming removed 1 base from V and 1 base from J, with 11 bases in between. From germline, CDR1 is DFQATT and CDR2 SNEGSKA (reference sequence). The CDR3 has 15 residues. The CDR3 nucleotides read TGCAGTGCTAGAGCGGGCGGTAAGAGCAATCAGCCCCAGCATTTT. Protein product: CSARAGGKSNQPQHF.

The CDR3: CSVVGGALRDYGYTF. The CDR3 coding sequence is TGCAGCGTTGTCGGAGGCGCGCTGAGAGACTATGGCTACACCTTC. The J gene is TRBJ1-2, the V gene TRBV29-1; D is ambiguous. Germline CDR1 and CDR2: SQVTM and ANQGSEA. The CDR3 has 15 amino acids. V gave up 4 bases and J gave up 3 bases, with 18 bases separating them.

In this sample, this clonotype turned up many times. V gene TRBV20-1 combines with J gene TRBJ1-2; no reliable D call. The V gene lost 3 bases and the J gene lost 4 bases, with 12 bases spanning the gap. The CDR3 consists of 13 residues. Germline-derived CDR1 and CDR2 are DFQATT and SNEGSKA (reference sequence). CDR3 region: CSASNLRGYGYTF. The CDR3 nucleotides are TGCAGTGCTAGCAATTTGCGAGGCTATGGCTACACCTTC.

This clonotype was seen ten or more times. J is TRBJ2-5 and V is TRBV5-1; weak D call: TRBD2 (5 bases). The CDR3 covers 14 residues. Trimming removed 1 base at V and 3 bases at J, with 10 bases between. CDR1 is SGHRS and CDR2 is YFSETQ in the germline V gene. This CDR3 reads CASSLTVGKETQYF. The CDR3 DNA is TGCGCCAGCAGCTTGACGGTCGGGAAAGAGACCCAGTACTTC.

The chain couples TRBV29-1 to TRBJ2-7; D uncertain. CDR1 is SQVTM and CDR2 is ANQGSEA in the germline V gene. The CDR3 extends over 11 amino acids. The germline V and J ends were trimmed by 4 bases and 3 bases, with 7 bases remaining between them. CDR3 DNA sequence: TGCAGCGTTGGCAGGAACTACGAGCAGTACTTC. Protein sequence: CSVGRNYEQYF.

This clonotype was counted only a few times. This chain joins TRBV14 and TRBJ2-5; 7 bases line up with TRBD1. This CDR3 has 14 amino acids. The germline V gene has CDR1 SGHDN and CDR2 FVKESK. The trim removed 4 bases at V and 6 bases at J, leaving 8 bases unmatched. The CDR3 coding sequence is TGTGCCAGCAGCCTTCGACAGGGTCGGAAGACCCAGTACTTC. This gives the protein CASSLRQGRKTQYF.